Each of the 20 T cell receptor beta chains below was sequenced from the same sample in a study of patients and donors after allogeneic stem cell transplantation. TCRdb itself ran the RT-PCR reads through MiXCR, one entry per CDR3 protein. Altogether approximately 410,000 distinct CDR3 sequences are present, 16% being singletons, with the ten largest covering less than 8.5%. Sample: blood, either unsorted or a sorted T cell fraction (not recorded which). These receptors all stem from a human donor who was either an allogeneic HSCT recipient or a stem cell or donor lymphocyte infusion donor (not recorded which). It is not recorded whose cells these are; they may come from a transplant donor.

The genes are TRBV11-1 and TRBJ2-7; D possibly corresponds to TRBD2 (6 bases). This CDR3 contains 15 residues. CDR1 is SGHAT and CDR2 is FQDESV in the germline V gene (reference sequence). Trimming took off 1 base at V and 1 base at J, with 11 bases between the two ends. In nucleotides, the CDR3 is TGTGCCAGCAGCTTAGGGGACTTTAGGTCCTACGAGCAGTACTTC. Translation gives CASSLGDFRSYEQYF. Drawing the rest from reference TRBV11-1 and TRBJ2-7, the complete variable domain is EAEVAQSPRYKITEKSQAVAFWCDPISGHATLYWYRQILGQGPELLVQFQDESVVDDSQLPKDRFSAERLKGVDSTLKIQPAELGDSAMYLCASSLGDFRSYEQYFGPGTRLTVT.

The rearrangement links TRBV7-9 to TRBJ2-7; 7 bases fit TRBD1. The CDR3 runs to 13 residues. Germline V gene data show CDR1 as SEHNR and CDR2 as FQNEAQ (reference sequence). Unmatched junction bases numbered 3, after V lost 1 base and J lost 6 bases. The CDR3 protein is CASSLEGAREQYF. The CDR3 bases are TGTGCCAGCAGCTTAGAGGGGGCCCGCGAGCAGTACTTC.

This clonotype has a handful of counts. The chain employs TRBV15 and TRBJ2-7; 9 bases line up with TRBD1. J was trimmed by 4 bases and V by 4 bases; bases with no gene match: 11. The CDR3 consists of 16 residues. Germline CDR1 and CDR2: LNHNV and YYDKDF (reference sequence). The CDR3 DNA reads TGTGCCACCAGCACCCAGCCGAACAGGGGGCTTTACGAGCAGTACTTC. Translation gives CATSTQPNRGLYEQYF.

The chain uses TRBV10-3 and TRBJ2-3; possible D gene TRBD1, 7 bases. This CDR3 spans 16 amino acids. Trimming shortened V by 5 bases and J by 1 base, and 16 bases separated the two germline ends. Germline lookup yields CDR1 ENHRY and CDR2 SYGVKD. CDR3 sequence (DNA): TGTGCCATCAGTTCGCAGGGGGGCTCGGGCACAGATACGCAGTATTTT. This codes for CAISSQGGSGTDTQYF.

The chain links TRBV20-1 to TRBJ2-3; D possibly matches TRBD1 or TRBD2 (7 bases each). V dropped 3 bases and J dropped 4 bases, with 17 bases sitting between them. This CDR3 contains 15 residues. CDR1 and CDR2 (germline): DFQATT, SNEGSKA (reference sequence). For the CDR3, the DNA is TGCAGTGCTAGGGGGAGGGGACAGAAGGCAGATACGCAGTATTTT. It is translated as CSARGRGQKADTQYF.

Details on this clonotype: Germline and junction disagree at one end, which may indicate a read error. The chain couples TRBV28 to TRBJ2-5; D uncertain. Germline-derived CDR1 and CDR2 are MDHEN and SYDVKM. The CDR3 is 12 residues long. CDR3 residues: CASSTPRETQCF. CDR3 coding DNA: TGTGCCAGCAGCACTCCGCGAGAGACCCAGTGCTTC.

The chain couples TRBV5-1 to TRBJ2-6; the D gene is possibly TRBD1 (5 bases). V was pared by 4 bases and J by 4 bases, with 9 bases between. This CDR3 has 14 residues. Germline V CDR1 and CDR2: SGHRS, YFSETQ. The CDR3 reads CASSTRTGANVLTF. The CDR3 DNA sequence: TGCGCCAGCAGCACCCGGACAGGGGCCAACGTCCTGACTTTC.

This clonotype was seen a few times. This chain uses TRBV20-1 with TRBJ2-2; D not certain. The V end was cut by 7 bases, the J end by 2 bases, with 11 bases between. The germline gives CDR1 DFQATT, CDR2 SNEGSKA (reference sequence). The length of the CDR3 is 13 residues. CDR3 DNA: TGCAGTGTCAGTCCTGCCAACACCGGGGAGCTGTTTTTT. As protein: CSVSPANTGELFF.

This clonotype was seen only a few times. The chain has TRBV27 and TRBJ2-7, with 9 bases aligning to TRBD1. This CDR3 spans 15 amino acids. Germline V gene data show CDR1 as MNHEY and CDR2 as SMNVEV (reference sequence). After removal of 3 bases from V and 5 bases from J, the junction contained 8 bases not matched to a gene. The CDR3 sequence: CASSFYGTGYDEQYF. DNA of the CDR3: TGTGCCAGCAGTTTTTACGGGACAGGGTACGACGAGCAGTACTTC.

This clonotype came up many times. CDR3 DNA: TGTGCCAGCAGCGCGCGGCAGGGATTTCAGCCCCAGCATTTT. Protein: CASSARQGFQPQHF. The V call is TRBV6-1, the J call TRBJ1-5; the D gene is possibly TRBD1 (5 bases). V was cut by 6 bases and J by 6 bases, with 15 bases left in between. This CDR3 comprises 14 residues. Germline assignment: CDR1 MNHNS and CDR2 SASEGT.

In this sample, this clonotype turned up a few times. The genes are TRBV9 and TRBJ2-2, with TRBD1 matching over 7 bases. Losses at the gene ends were 4 bases for V and 0 bases for J; bases not matched to a gene: 3. Germline V lookup: CDR1 SGDLS, CDR2 YYNGEE. This CDR3 is 15 amino acids long. CDR3 DNA sequence: TGTGCCAGCAGCTACGGGACAGCGAACACCGGGGAGCTGTTTTTT. The encoded protein is CASSYGTANTGELFF.

This clonotype was seen more than once but under ten times. This chain links TRBV12-3 or TRBV12-4 with TRBJ1-4, with D unclear. V lost 5 bases to trimming and J lost 8 bases, with 9 bases between them. CDR3 size: 12 residues. CDR3 region: CASSPGQEKLFF. CDR3 nucleotide sequence: TGTGCCAGCAGTCCCGGGCAGGAAAAACTGTTTTTT.

The sample holds a few counts of this clonotype. This chain's CDR3 is CASSSRDRPSYEQYF. CDR3 nucleotide sequence: TGTGCCAGCAGCTCCCGGGACAGACCCTCCTACGAGCAGTACTTC. The rearrangement joins TRBV3-1 to TRBJ2-7, with 7 bases identical to TRBD1. The V segment lost 5 bases and the J segment 0 bases; nucleotides outside the gene matches: 7. Germline loops: CDR1 LGHDT, CDR2 YNNKEL (reference sequence). The CDR3 totals 15 residues.

This clonotype was counted only a few times. The chain has TRBV25-1 and TRBJ1-2; D unclear. The CDR3 contains 19 residues. V lost 2 bases and J 8 bases, leaving 30 bases between the germline ends. From germline, CDR1 is MGHDK and CDR2 SYGVNS. CDR3 loop: CASSENPHSGNYLLRGYTF. In nucleotides, the CDR3 is TGTGCCAGCAGTGAAAACCCACACTCGGGGAACTACCTCCTGCGCGGCTACACCTTC.

This clonotype was observed a handful of times. The rearrangement joins TRBV30 to TRBJ1-5, with D possibly matching TRBD1 (5 bases). Trimming took off 0 bases at V and 4 bases at J, with 7 bases between the two ends. Germline V CDR1 and CDR2: GTSNPN, SVGIG (reference sequence). This CDR3 has 13 residues. The CDR3 bases are TGTGCCTGGAGTGTGGGGGGGAATCAGCCCCAGCATTTT. It codes for CAWSVGGNQPQHF.

This clonotype has ten or more counts. The CDR3 region is CASSLLGGWTEAFF. The CDR3 DNA follows: TGTGCCAGCAGTTTGCTAGGAGGGTGGACTGAAGCTTTCTTT. This chain joins TRBV12-3 or TRBV12-4 and TRBJ1-1; D gene ambiguous. The CDR3 loop spans 14 amino acids. Trimming stripped 3 bases from V and 5 bases from J, with 13 bases between.

This clonotype was seen only a few times. The chain carries TRBV7-9 and TRBJ2-5; D is perhaps TRBD1 or TRBD2 (5 bases each). Germline values: CDR1 SEHNR, CDR2 FQNEAQ (reference sequence). Between the trimmed V and J ends, which lost 5 bases and 7 bases, there was a span of 14 bases. This CDR3 contains 13 residues. Here the CDR3 reads CASSAQGAGTQYF. Written as DNA, the CDR3 is TGTGCCAGCAGCGCCCAGGGTGCGGGGACCCAGTACTTC.

The rearrangement links TRBV29-1 to TRBJ2-7; D assignment may be TRBD1 or TRBD2 (5 bases each). The CDR3 runs 14 residues. Per germline, CDR1 SQVTM and CDR2 ANQGSEA. The ends were cut back, 1 base at V and 0 bases at J, with 10 bases in the middle. The CDR3 DNA reads TGCAGCGTTGAAGGCTCAGGGAGCTCCTACGAGCAGTACTTC. Its protein product is CSVEGSGSSYEQYF.

The chain carries TRBV2 and TRBJ2-2; D may be TRBD1 or TRBD2 (5 bases each). V lost 3 bases and J 6 bases, leaving 11 bases between the germline ends. CDR3 length: 14 amino acids. Germline-derived CDR1 and CDR2 are SNHLY and FYNNEI. The CDR3 reads CASSDQRGPGELFF. The CDR3 DNA is TGTGCCAGCAGTGACCAGAGGGGCCCCGGGGAGCTGTTTTTT.

V and J are TRBV2 and TRBJ2-1; D is ambiguous. CDR1 and CDR2 (germline): SNHLY, FYNNEI. V was cut by 8 bases and J by 0 bases, with 17 bases left in between. This CDR3 has 16 amino acids. The DNA of the CDR3 is TGTGCCAGCGCCCAAACCTTTCTGAGCTCCTACAATGAGCAGTTCTTC. Translating gives CASAQTFLSSYNEQFF.